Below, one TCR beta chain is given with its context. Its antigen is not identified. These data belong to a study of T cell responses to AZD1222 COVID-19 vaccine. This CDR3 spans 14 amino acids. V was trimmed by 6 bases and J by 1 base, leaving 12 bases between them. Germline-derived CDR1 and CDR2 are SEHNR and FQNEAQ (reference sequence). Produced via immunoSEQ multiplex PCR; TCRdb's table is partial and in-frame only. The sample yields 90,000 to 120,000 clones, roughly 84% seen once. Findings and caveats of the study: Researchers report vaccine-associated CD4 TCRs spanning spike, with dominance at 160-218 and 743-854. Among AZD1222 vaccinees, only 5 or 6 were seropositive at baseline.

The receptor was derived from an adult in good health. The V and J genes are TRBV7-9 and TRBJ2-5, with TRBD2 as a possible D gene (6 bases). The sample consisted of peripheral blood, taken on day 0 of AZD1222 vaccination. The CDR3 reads CASSFSGLQETQYF. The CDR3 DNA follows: TGTGCCAGCAGTTTTAGCGGACTCCAAGAGACCCAGTACTTC.